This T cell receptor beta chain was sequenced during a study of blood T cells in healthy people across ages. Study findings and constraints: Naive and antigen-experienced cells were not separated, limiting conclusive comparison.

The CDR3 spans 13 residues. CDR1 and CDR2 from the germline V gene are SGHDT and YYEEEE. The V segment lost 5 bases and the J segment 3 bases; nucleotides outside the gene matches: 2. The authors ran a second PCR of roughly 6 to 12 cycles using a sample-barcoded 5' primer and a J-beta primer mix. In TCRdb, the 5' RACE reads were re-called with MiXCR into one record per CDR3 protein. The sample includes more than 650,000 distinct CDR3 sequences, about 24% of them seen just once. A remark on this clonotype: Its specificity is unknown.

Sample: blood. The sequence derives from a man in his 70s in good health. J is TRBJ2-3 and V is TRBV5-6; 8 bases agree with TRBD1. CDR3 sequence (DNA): TGTGCCAGCAGTTGGGACAGGACAGATACGCAGTATTTT. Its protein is CASSWDRTDTQYF.